A selection of T cell receptor beta chains follows, all from one sample in a study of human T cells and chemical hapten exposure. TCRdb redid the calling of the RACE reads with MiXCR, one entry per CDR3 protein. This sample has approximately 84,000 distinct CDR3 sequences, with about 9.4% found just once. The material sequenced was whole blood, taken in connection with sensitization to the hapten diphenylcyclopropenone (DPC). Source of these receptors: a woman aged 30 to 39 with alopecia areata. Some clones in this sample may be carry-over from other donors' samples. CDR3s include the opening cysteine and the closing phenylalanine or tryptophan. A D gene is named only where the DNA matches it firmly. For some rows the clone size is stated as once, few or many, or as a class when expanded; others skip it.

d_call clone_size j_call v_call cdr3_aa cdr3_nt
NA medium-sized TRBJ2-7 TRBV28 CASRPAGMNYEQYF TGTGCCAGCAGACCCGCCGGGATGAACTACGAGCAGTACTTC
NA many TRBJ1-1 TRBV5-5 CASSATGLNTEAFF TGTGCCAGCAGCGCGACAGGACTGAACACTGAAGCTTTCTTT
NA many TRBJ1-4 TRBV28 CASRRGLSFSTNEKLFF TGTGCCAGCAGACGGGGACTGTCGTTCTCAACTAATGAAAAACTGTTTTTT
NA few TRBJ2-1 TRBV6-4 CASSDSTYNEQFF TGTGCCAGCAGTGACTCAACTTACAATGAGCAGTTCTTC
TRBD1 many TRBJ1-6 TRBV20-1 CSAGTGSSYNSPLHF TGCAGTGCCGGGACAGGGAGCTCCTATAATTCACCCCTCCACTTT
TRBD1 many TRBJ1-5 TRBV2 CASLPNRGLQPQHF TGTGCCAGCCTTCCGAACAGGGGGCTTCAGCCCCAGCATTTT
TRBD1 NA TRBJ1-3 TRBV3-1 CASSQQTGAAGNTIYF TGTGCCAGCAGCCAACAGACAGGGGCGGCTGGAAACACTATATATTTT
TRBD1 NA TRBJ1-5 TRBV2 CASGGQGAFQPQHF TGTGCCAGCGGAGGGCAGGGGGCTTTTCAGCCCCAGCATTTT
NA many TRBJ2-1 TRBV20-1 CSARDSGEEQFF TGCAGTGCTAGAGATTCGGGCGAGGAGCAGTTCTTC
NA few TRBJ1-5 TRBV19 CASSRRNNQPQHF TGTGCCAGTAGTAGACGGAATAATCAGCCCCAGCATTTT
TRBD1 many TRBJ1-1 TRBV7-9 CASSPRQGSNTEAFF TGTGCCAGCAGCCCAAGACAGGGCTCGAACACTGAAGCTTTCTTT
TRBD2 many TRBJ2-3 TRBV5-4 CAYTMGGGRLTDTQYF TGTGCTTACACCATGGGCGGCGGGAGGCTCACAGATACGCAGTATTTT
TRBD1 NA TRBJ1-2 TRBV10-3 CAISRQGPREYGYTF TGTGCCATCAGCCGACAGGGGCCACGGGAGTATGGCTACACCTTC
NA many TRBJ1-1 TRBV20-1 CSARVIQVSTEAFF TGCAGTGCCAGGGTTATCCAGGTTTCCACTGAAGCTTTCTTT
NA NA TRBJ1-1 TRBV4-2 CASSQASSRTKAFF TGTGCCAGCAGCCAAGCTAGCTCGAGAACAAAAGCTTTCTTT
NA many TRBJ2-1 TRBV7-2 CASSPQGQKQFF TGTGCCAGCAGCCCCCAGGGTCAAAAGCAGTTCTTC
TRBD1 many TRBJ1-2 TRBV7-9 CASSLNQGAEGYTF TGTGCCAGCAGCTTAAACCAGGGGGCTGAAGGCTACACCTTC
NA NA TRBJ2-4 TRBV28 CASSSTHVNIQYF TGTGCCAGCAGTTCTACACACGTAAACATTCAGTACTTC
NA many TRBJ2-7 TRBV29-1 CSVIAGWGAAYEQYF TGCAGCGTCATCGCGGGATGGGGGGCAGCCTACGAGCAGTACTTC
TRBD1 NA TRBJ1-1 TRBV20-1 CSAPGQGGKNTEAFF TGCAGTGCCCCGGGACAGGGGGGAAAGAACACTGAAGCTTTCTTT
NA few TRBJ2-2 TRBV30 CAWSRGLEGAGELFF TGTGCCTGGAGTAGGGGGTTGGAGGGTGCCGGGGAGCTGTTTTTT
TRBD1 few TRBJ2-6 TRBV18 CASSLGQGFSGANVLTF TGTGCCAGCTCACTCGGACAGGGTTTCTCTGGGGCCAACGTCCTGACTTTC
NA few TRBJ2-1 TRBV5-1 CASSPRDGSYNEQFF TGCGCCAGCAGCCCGCGGGACGGATCCTACAATGAGCAGTTCTTC
TRBD2 few TRBJ2-1 TRBV6-1 CASSRNPGLAGGEQFF TGTGCCAGCAGTAGAAACCCGGGACTAGCGGGAGGAGAGCAGTTCTTC
NA few TRBJ2-1 TRBV5-6 CASSIRRTYNEQFF TGTGCCAGCAGCATCAGGCGTACCTACAATGAGCAGTTCTTC
TRBD1 NA TRBJ1-5 TRBV28 CASSAQQGAGNQPQHF TGTGCCAGCAGTGCCCAACAGGGGGCTGGCAATCAGCCCCAGCATTTT
TRBD1 NA TRBJ1-5 TRBV20-1 CSADLAGTGGTQPQHF TGCAGTGCTGACCTGGCCGGTACAGGGGGCACTCAGCCCCAGCATTTT
NA few TRBJ1-5 TRBV4-3 CASSPRYGGNQPQHF TGCGCCAGCAGCCCCCGGTACGGTGGCAATCAGCCCCAGCATTTT
TRBD2 many TRBJ2-7 TRBV19 CASTGTSGSPYEQYF TGTGCCAGTACCGGGACTAGCGGGAGCCCCTACGAGCAGTACTTC
TRBD1 NA TRBJ2-1 TRBV29-1 CSISSSGQGNNEQFF TGCAGCATAAGTTCGTCGGGACAGGGAAACAATGAGCAGTTCTTC
NA NA TRBJ2-7 TRBV7-2 CASSFVWGSSYEQYF TGTGCCAGCAGCTTTGTCTGGGGAAGCTCCTACGAGCAGTACTTC
TRBD2 many TRBJ2-7 TRBV20-1 CSAPIAGVYEQYF TGCAGTGCTCCTATAGCGGGAGTCTACGAGCAGTACTTC
TRBD1 many TRBJ2-3 TRBV11-1 CASSIRTGKRDTQYF TGTGCCAGCAGCATACGGACAGGGAAAAGGGATACGCAGTATTTT
NA NA TRBJ1-1 TRBV7-2 CASGRARTEAFF TGTGCCAGCGGCAGGGCAAGGACTGAAGCTTTCTTT
NA few TRBJ1-6 TRBV4-3 CASSQDASPVLSPLHF TGCGCCAGCAGCCAAGATGCAAGCCCCGTCCTTTCACCCCTCCACTTT
TRBD2 NA TRBJ2-7 TRBV9 CASSPRPFSGHEQYF TGTGCCAGCAGCCCGCGGCCCTTTAGCGGGCACGAGCAGTACTTC
NA few TRBJ1-3 TRBV30 CAWSVTVSSGNTIYF TGTGCCTGGAGTGTTACAGTGAGCTCTGGAAACACCATATATTTT
NA NA TRBJ1-1 TRBV7-9 CASSSPRGNTEAFF TGTGCCAGCAGCTCCCCCAGGGGGAACACTGAAGCTTTCTTT
NA NA TRBJ2-4 TRBV28 CASSAGQSNIQYF TGTGCCAGCAGTGCCGGACAGTCAAACATTCAGTACTTC
NA many TRBJ2-1 TRBV30 CAWSLHGGPYNEQFF TGTGCCTGGAGTTTACACGGGGGCCCCTACAATGAGCAGTTCTTC
TRBD1 few TRBJ1-4 TRBV20-1 CSAYAGGSNEKLFF TGCAGTGCCTACGCAGGGGGTTCTAATGAAAAACTGTTTTTT
NA NA TRBJ1-3 TRBV7-2 CASSFQSGPSGNTIYF TGTGCCAGCAGCTTTCAGTCCGGACCAAGTGGAAACACCATATATTTT
NA NA TRBJ1-2 TRBV7-3 CASSIDGLYGYTF TGTGCCAGCAGCATTGACGGACTCTATGGCTACACCTTC
TRBD1 few TRBJ2-7 TRBV4-2 CASSQEGTEAYEQYF TGTGCCAGCAGCCAAGAAGGGACAGAAGCCTACGAGCAGTACTTC
NA many TRBJ2-2 TRBV7-9 CASSAVSNTGELFF TGTGCCAGCTCCGCAGTCTCGAACACCGGGGAGCTGTTTTTT
NA NA TRBJ2-5 TRBV7-2 CASSLRLQETQYF TGTGCCAGCAGCCTCCGACTGCAAGAGACCCAGTACTTC
TRBD1 many TRBJ1-5 TRBV6-2/TRBV6-3 CASRGQGNQPQHF TGTGCCAGCAGGGGACAGGGAAATCAGCCCCAGCATTTT
TRBD2 NA TRBJ2-1 TRBV12-5 CASGPPGGSDEQFF TGTGCTAGTGGTCCCCCGGGAGGGAGCGATGAGCAGTTCTTC
NA many TRBJ1-3 TRBV2 CASSAMKGFGNTIYF TGTGCCAGCAGTGCTATGAAGGGGTTCGGAAACACCATATATTTT
NA many TRBJ2-1 TRBV4-1 CASSLVAVVNNEQFF TGCGCCAGCAGCCTGGTAGCGGTAGTCAACAATGAGCAGTTCTTC
TRBD1 NA TRBJ1-2 TRBV12-3/TRBV12-4 CASTGTGGSEGYTF TGTGCCAGCACCGGGACAGGGGGTTCGGAAGGCTACACCTTC
TRBD2 many TRBJ2-7 TRBV20-1 CSAIRERGEQYF TGCAGTGCTATCCGGGAGCGGGGCGAGCAGTACTTC
NA NA TRBJ2-4 TRBV28 CASSLPDGTKNIQYF TGTGCCAGCAGTTTACCCGACGGGACCAAAAACATTCAGTACTTC